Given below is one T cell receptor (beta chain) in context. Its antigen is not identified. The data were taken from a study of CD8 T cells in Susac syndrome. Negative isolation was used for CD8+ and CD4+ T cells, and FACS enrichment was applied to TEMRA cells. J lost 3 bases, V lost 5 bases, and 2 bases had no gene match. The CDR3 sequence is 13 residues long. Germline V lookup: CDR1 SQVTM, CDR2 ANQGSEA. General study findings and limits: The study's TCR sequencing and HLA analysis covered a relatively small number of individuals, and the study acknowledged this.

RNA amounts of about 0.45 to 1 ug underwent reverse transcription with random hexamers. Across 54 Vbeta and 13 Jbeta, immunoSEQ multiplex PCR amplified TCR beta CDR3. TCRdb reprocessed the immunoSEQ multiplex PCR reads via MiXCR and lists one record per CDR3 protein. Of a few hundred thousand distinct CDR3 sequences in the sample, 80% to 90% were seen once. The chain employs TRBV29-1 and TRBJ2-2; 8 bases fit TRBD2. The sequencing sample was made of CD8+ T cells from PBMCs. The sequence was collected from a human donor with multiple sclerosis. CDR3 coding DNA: TGCAGCGTTTGGCGGGGGGACACCGGGGAGCTGTTTTTT. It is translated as CSVWRGDTGELFF.